These T cell receptor beta chains were read from a single sample in a study of blood T cell repertoires in COVID-19. Generated by immunoSEQ multiplex PCR, the TCRdb table keeps only in-frame clones and is missing some. The data show around 100,000 clones, almost 80% seen once. The specimen sequenced was peripheral blood. The receptors here all came from a woman in her 70s with acute or convalescent COVID-19. Both conserved end residues are part of each CDR3. The D gene is left open where the match is weak. The listing skips clone size in some rows; elsewhere it reads once, few, many or a size class.

D	V	J	size	DNA	CDR3
NA	TRBV20-1	TRBJ2-3	NA	TGCAGTGCGCAACATGTTACGCAGTATTTT	CSAQHVTQYF
NA	TRBV28	TRBJ1-2	few	TGTGCCAGCAGTGGGGCTATGAACAGGGATGAATATGGCTACACCTTC	CASSGAMNRDEYGYTF
NA	TRBV2	TRBJ2-2	few	TGTGCCAGCAGCAGGGGAATGGGTTCGTCCGGGGAGCTGTTTTTT	CASSRGMGSSGELFF
NA	TRBV6-5	TRBJ1-5	NA	TGTGCCAGCAGCCGGACAGTTTATAGCAATCAGCCCCAGCATTTT	CASSRTVYSNQPQHF
TRBD1	TRBV19	TRBJ1-3	NA	TGTGCCAGCACCAGGGGGAGCTCTGGAAACACCATATATTTT	CASTRGSSGNTIYF
NA	TRBV12-5	TRBJ2-1	NA	TGTGCTAGTGGTTTGCAGGTGGGGGGGCGGGAGCAGTTCTTC	CASGLQVGGREQFF
NA	TRBV28	TRBJ1-6	NA	TGTGCCAGCAGTTCCCCAGGGATGAAGGAATCACCCCTCCACTTT	CASSSPGMKESPLHF
NA	TRBV29-1	TRBJ2-1	few	TGCAGCGTTGATAATCCGCCCACGGGCTCCTACAATGAGCAGTTCTTC	CSVDNPPTGSYNEQFF
NA	TRBV19	TRBJ2-1	few	TGTGCCAGTAGTATAGATCCGGACAATGAGCAGTTCTTC	CASSIDPDNEQFF
NA	TRBV25-1	TRBJ2-3	NA	TGTGCCAGCAGTGGAGCGGATACGCAGTATTTT	CASSGADTQYF
NA	TRBV30	TRBJ1-3	once	TGTGCCTGGAGCTCAGGCAAGTCTGGAAACACCATATATTTT	CAWSSGKSGNTIYF
NA	TRBV6-5	TRBJ1-2	few	TGTGCCAGCAGTCCTTCCCGCAGCTATGGCTACACCTTC	CASSPSRSYGYTF
NA	TRBV3-1/TRBV3-2	TRBJ2-2	many	TGTGCCAGCAGCCAAGATCTTCTTAGCGGCGCCGAGAGCACCGGGGAGCTGTTTTTT	CASSQDLLSGAESTGELFF
TRBD1	TRBV10-3	TRBJ1-2	NA	TGTGCCATCAGTGACCCGACAGGGACTGGCTACACCTTC	CAISDPTGTGYTF
NA	TRBV5-1	TRBJ1-2	NA	TGCGCCAGCACCCTTAACCCAGTTTCGGGTGGCTACACCTTC	CASTLNPVSGGYTF
TRBD1	TRBV6-1	TRBJ1-1	NA	TGTGCCAGCAGTGACGGACAGGGGCTTTCTGAAGCTTTCTTT	CASSDGQGLSEAFF
NA	TRBV19	TRBJ1-2	NA	TGTGCCAGTAGTATACCCGGGGGGAGTTATGGCTACACCTTC	CASSIPGGSYGYTF
NA	TRBV6-4	TRBJ1-2	NA	TGTGCCAGCAGTGAAGAGGCAGGGCGTTATGGCTACACCTTC	CASSEEAGRYGYTF
TRBD1	TRBV7-9	TRBJ1-4	NA	TGTGCCAGCAGCCCCCGAACCGGGACAGATTATGAAAAACTGTTTTTT	CASSPRTGTDYEKLFF
TRBD1	TRBV19	TRBJ1-4	NA	TGTGCCAGTAGTATTGGGGGACAGGGCGGCGAAAAACTGTTTTTT	CASSIGGQGGEKLFF
NA	TRBV30	TRBJ1-1	NA	TGTGCCTGGAGTGCCCGACAGGCTCGGGGGGACACTGAAGCTTTCTTT	CAWSARQARGDTEAFF
TRBD1	TRBV19	TRBJ2-5	NA	TGTGCCAGTAGTACACATTCAGGGGGCACGGAGACCCAGTACTTC	CASSTHSGGTETQYF
TRBD1	TRBV7-2	TRBJ1-5	NA	TGTGCCAGCAGTCGAACAGGGGTCGGACAGCCCCAGCATTTT	CASSRTGVGQPQHF
TRBD2	TRBV7-2	TRBJ2-1	many	TGTGCCAGCAGCGGGCAGCGGGGGGGCAAATCCTACAATGAGCAGTTCTTC	CASSGQRGGKSYNEQFF
TRBD2	TRBV29-1	TRBJ2-1	NA	TGCAGCGTTGTTAGCGGGGGGGCCGATGAGCAGTTCTTC	CSVVSGGADEQFF
NA	TRBV5-1	TRBJ2-3	NA	TGCGCCAGCAGCCAACTCAGCACAGATACGCAGTATTTT	CASSQLSTDTQYF
NA	TRBV5-4	TRBJ1-6	NA	TGTGCCAGCAGCTCGACATGGGCGAATTCACCCCTCCACTTT	CASSSTWANSPLHF
NA	TRBV6-6	TRBJ2-3	NA	TGTGCCAGCAGTTACTCGGGTAGCGTCACAGATACGCAGTATTTT	CASSYSGSVTDTQYF
NA	TRBV19	TRBJ1-5	NA	TGTGCCAGTAGTATAGCTAATAGCAATCAGCCCCAGCATTTT	CASSIANSNQPQHF
NA	TRBV11-1	TRBJ1-1	once	TGTGCCAGCAGCGTAAACACTGAAGCTTTCTTT	CASSVNTEAFF
NA	TRBV9	TRBJ1-1	NA	TGTGCCAGCACCCCGGACAGCGCGAACACTGAAGCTTTCTTT	CASTPDSANTEAFF
TRBD1	TRBV7-2	TRBJ2-7	NA	TGTGCCAGCAGCCGGGACAGTACGTTCTCCTACGAGCAGTACTTC	CASSRDSTFSYEQYF
NA	TRBV6-1	TRBJ1-4	NA	TGTGCCAGCAGTGAAGACAGGGCGGAAAAACTGTTTTTT	CASSEDRAEKLFF
TRBD1	TRBV2	TRBJ1-5	NA	TGTGCCAGCAAAGAGGGGGCCACCAGCAATCAGCCCCAGCATTTT	CASKEGATSNQPQHF
NA	TRBV6-5	TRBJ1-1	NA	TGTGCCAGCAGTTACCTAGGGGAAGGGACTGAAGCTTTCTTT	CASSYLGEGTEAFF
NA	TRBV4-3	TRBJ1-6	NA	TGCGCCAGCAGCCAAGAGGCAGGGAGGAATTCACCCCTCCACTTT	CASSQEAGRNSPLHF
TRBD1	TRBV14	TRBJ1-1	NA	TGTGCCAGCAGCCAAATATTGGGACAGGAAGCTTTCTTT	CASSQILGQEAFF
TRBD1	TRBV7-9	TRBJ1-2	many	TGTGCCAGCAGCCCACGGGACAGGGCTGGCTACACCTTC	CASSPRDRAGYTF
NA	TRBV29-1	TRBJ1-2	NA	TGCAGCGTTACTACACTGGATGGCTACACCTTC	CSVTTLDGYTF
TRBD1	TRBV20-1	TRBJ1-5	NA	TGCAGTGCTAGTTTAGGGACAGGGAATAATCAGCCCCAGCATTTT	CSASLGTGNNQPQHF
NA	TRBV28	TRBJ1-5	NA	TGTGCCAGCAGTCCCTGGGGGGATCGCAATCAGCCCCAGCATTTT	CASSPWGDRNQPQHF
NA	TRBV6-6	TRBJ1-6	few	TGTGCCAGCAGGTTCGGAGATTCACCCCTCCACTTT	CASRFGDSPLHF
TRBD2	TRBV9	TRBJ2-1	NA	TGTGCCAGCAGCGAGGGAGGGGTTATAGCTAAGCAGTTCTTC	CASSEGGVIAKQFF
NA	TRBV6-6	TRBJ1-2	NA	TGTGCCAGCAGTCGACAACACGGGGGGCATAAGTATGGCTACACCTTC	CASSRQHGGHKYGYTF
TRBD1	TRBV6-2/TRBV6-3	TRBJ1-2	NA	TGTGCCAGCAGTTACTCCCGGGACAGGGGGCTTGACTATGGCTACACCTTC	CASSYSRDRGLDYGYTF
NA	TRBV28	TRBJ1-1	NA	TGTGCCAGCAGTTTATCCCGCACGGGGAGGGCTTTCTTT	CASSLSRTGRAFF
NA	TRBV7-2	TRBJ1-2	few	TGTGCCAGCAAACGGGGGGAAGGCTATGGCTACACCTTC	CASKRGEGYGYTF
NA	TRBV11-2	TRBJ1-2	NA	TGTGCCAGCAGCTTAAGGAACAGTGGCTACACCTTC	CASSLRNSGYTF